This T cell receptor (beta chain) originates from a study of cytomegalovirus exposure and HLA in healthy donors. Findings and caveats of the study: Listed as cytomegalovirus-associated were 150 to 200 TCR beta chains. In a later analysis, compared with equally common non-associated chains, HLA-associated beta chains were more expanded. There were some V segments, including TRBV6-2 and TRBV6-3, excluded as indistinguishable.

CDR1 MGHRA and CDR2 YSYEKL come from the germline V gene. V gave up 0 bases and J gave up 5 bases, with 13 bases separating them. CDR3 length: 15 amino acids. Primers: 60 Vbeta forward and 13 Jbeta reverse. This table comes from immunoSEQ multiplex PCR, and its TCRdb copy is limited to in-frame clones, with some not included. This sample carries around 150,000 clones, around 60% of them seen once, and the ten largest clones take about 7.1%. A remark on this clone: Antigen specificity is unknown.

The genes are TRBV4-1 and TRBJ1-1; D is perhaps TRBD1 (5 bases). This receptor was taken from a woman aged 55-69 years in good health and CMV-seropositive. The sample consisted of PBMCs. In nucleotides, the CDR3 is TGCGCCAGCAGCCAAGACACAGGCCTGCGGACTGAAGCTTTCTTT. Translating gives CASSQDTGLRTEAFF.